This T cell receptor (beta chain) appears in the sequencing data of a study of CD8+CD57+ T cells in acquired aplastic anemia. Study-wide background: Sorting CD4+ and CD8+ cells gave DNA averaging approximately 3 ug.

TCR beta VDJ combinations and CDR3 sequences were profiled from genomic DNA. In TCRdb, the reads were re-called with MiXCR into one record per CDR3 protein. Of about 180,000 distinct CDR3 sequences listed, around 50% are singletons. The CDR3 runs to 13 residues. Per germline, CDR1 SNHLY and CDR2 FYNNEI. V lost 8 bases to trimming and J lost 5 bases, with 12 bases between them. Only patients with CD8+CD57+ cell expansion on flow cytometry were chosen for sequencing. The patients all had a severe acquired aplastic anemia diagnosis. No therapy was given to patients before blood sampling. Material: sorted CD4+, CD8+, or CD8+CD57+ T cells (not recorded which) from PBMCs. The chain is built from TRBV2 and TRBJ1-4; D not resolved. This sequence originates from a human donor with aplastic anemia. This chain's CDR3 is CASAWQNNEKLFF. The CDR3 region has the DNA TGTGCCAGCGCATGGCAGAACAATGAAAAACTGTTTTTT.